Listed below are T cell receptor beta chains from one sample, sequenced in a study of a mutant IDH1 vaccine in newly diagnosed glioma. Their antigen targets remain unknown. The method was immunoSEQ multiplex PCR; TCRdb's version includes in-frame clones alone and lacks a portion of them. Of 75,000 to 85,000 clones in the sample, roughly nine tenths were seen once. The input for sequencing was PBMCs, taken from a glioma patient whose treatment included an IDH1 peptide vaccine. Receptors were obtained from a woman aged 50 to 60 with glioma. CDR3s include the opening cysteine and the closing phenylalanine or tryptophan. The order of the fields is clone size, J gene, D gene, V gene, CDR3 DNA, CDR3 protein. The D gene is left open where the match is weak. Clone size is stated in some rows and not others, as once, few, many or a class when expanded.

clone size: .; J gene: TRBJ1-1; D gene: .; V gene: TRBV30; CDR3 DNA: TGTGCCTGGAGTGTCGGCGAGGACACTGAAGCTTTCTTT; CDR3 protein: CAWSVGEDTEAFF
clone size: .; J gene: TRBJ2-2; D gene: .; V gene: TRBV12-5; CDR3 DNA: TGTGCTAGTGGTTTGGTACCGGCCCCTGATGGTACCGGGGAGCTGTTTTTT; CDR3 protein: CASGLVPAPDGTGELFF
clone size: .; J gene: TRBJ2-1; D gene: TRBD2; V gene: TRBV2; CDR3 DNA: TGTGCCAGCAGACTGACTAGCGGGAGCCCCAGCTCCTACAATGAGCAGTTCTTC; CDR3 protein: CASRLTSGSPSSYNEQFF
clone size: .; J gene: TRBJ1-5; D gene: .; V gene: TRBV27; CDR3 DNA: TGTGCCAGCAGTTCACAAGATCAGCCCCAGCATTTT; CDR3 protein: CASSSQDQPQHF
clone size: .; J gene: TRBJ1-1; D gene: .; V gene: TRBV4-1; CDR3 DNA: TGCGCCAGCAGCCAAGAGGCATCAGAGGCGGCTGAAGCTTTCTTT; CDR3 protein: CASSQEASEAAEAFF
clone size: .; J gene: TRBJ1-2; D gene: .; V gene: TRBV6-1; CDR3 DNA: TGTGCCGTCCACCGGGCCGAAAGAAACTATGGCTACACCTTC; CDR3 protein: CAVHRAERNYGYTF
clone size: .; J gene: TRBJ2-7; D gene: .; V gene: TRBV7-6; CDR3 DNA: TGTGCCAGCAGCCGGGAGGGACAGGTCGAGCAGTACTTC; CDR3 protein: CASSREGQVEQYF
clone size: .; J gene: TRBJ2-3; D gene: .; V gene: TRBV19; CDR3 DNA: TGTGCCAGTAGGTCCGGGGAGGGCACAGATACGCAGTATTTT; CDR3 protein: CASRSGEGTDTQYF
clone size: .; J gene: TRBJ1-4; D gene: TRBD1; V gene: TRBV4-2; CDR3 DNA: TGTGCCAGCAGCCACATAGACAGGGGACTGTTTTTT; CDR3 protein: CASSHIDRGLFF
clone size: .; J gene: TRBJ2-1; D gene: TRBD2; V gene: TRBV9; CDR3 DNA: TGTGCCAGCAGCGGGGGACTAGCGGGATTGAATGAGCAGTTCTTC; CDR3 protein: CASSGGLAGLNEQFF
clone size: once; J gene: TRBJ2-7; D gene: .; V gene: TRBV29-1; CDR3 DNA: TGCAGCGTTGGGGCCGCGTGGGCACCGACCGACGAGCAGTACTTC; CDR3 protein: CSVGAAWAPTDEQYF
clone size: .; J gene: TRBJ1-1; D gene: .; V gene: TRBV9; CDR3 DNA: TGTGCCAGCAGCCCCCAGGGAGGGGGAACCGAAGCTTTCTTT; CDR3 protein: CASSPQGGGTEAFF
clone size: .; J gene: TRBJ2-1; D gene: .; V gene: TRBV7-9; CDR3 DNA: TGTGCCAGCAGCTTAGCGTTGGGCCCCCGGGACAATGAGCAGTTCTTC; CDR3 protein: CASSLALGPRDNEQFF
clone size: .; J gene: TRBJ2-1; D gene: TRBD2; V gene: TRBV19; CDR3 DNA: TGTGCCAGTAGGCGACTAGCGGGAGGCAATGAGCAGTTCTTC; CDR3 protein: CASRRLAGGNEQFF
clone size: .; J gene: TRBJ2-3; D gene: TRBD2; V gene: TRBV30; CDR3 DNA: TGTGCCTGGAGTGTTTCCAGAGTAGCGGGTAACACAGATACGCAGTATTTT; CDR3 protein: CAWSVSRVAGNTDTQYF
clone size: .; J gene: TRBJ2-3; D gene: TRBD2; V gene: TRBV7-7; CDR3 DNA: TGTGCTAGCAGCTTAGAGCGGGAGGGATGGGATACGCAGTATTTT; CDR3 protein: CASSLEREGWDTQYF
clone size: .; J gene: TRBJ2-2; D gene: TRBD1; V gene: TRBV6-5; CDR3 DNA: TGTGCCAGCAGTCCTACAGGGGCCAACACCGGGGAGCTGTTTTTT; CDR3 protein: CASSPTGANTGELFF
clone size: .; J gene: TRBJ2-1; D gene: TRBD2; V gene: TRBV28; CDR3 DNA: TGTGCCAGCAGTTTAGCGGGAGGGTATTCTGAGCAGTTCTTC; CDR3 protein: CASSLAGGYSEQFF
clone size: .; J gene: TRBJ1-6; D gene: .; V gene: TRBV4-2; CDR3 DNA: TGTGCCAGCAGCCAAGTCCAACAGACAGAACATAATTCACCCCTCCACTTT; CDR3 protein: CASSQVQQTEHNSPLHF
clone size: .; J gene: TRBJ1-4; D gene: .; V gene: TRBV11-2; CDR3 DNA: TGTGCCAGCAGCGCACCGGGACCTATTAATGAAAAACTGTTTTTT; CDR3 protein: CASSAPGPINEKLFF
clone size: .; J gene: TRBJ2-7; D gene: TRBD1; V gene: TRBV5-1; CDR3 DNA: TGCGCCAGCAACTCGGGACAGGGCGCCTACGAGCAGTACTTC; CDR3 protein: CASNSGQGAYEQYF
clone size: .; J gene: TRBJ2-3; D gene: TRBD1; V gene: TRBV19; CDR3 DNA: TGTGCCAGTAGTGCGGGACAGGGGGCCCTCACAGATACGCAGTATTTT; CDR3 protein: CASSAGQGALTDTQYF
clone size: .; J gene: TRBJ2-3; D gene: .; V gene: TRBV19; CDR3 DNA: TGTGCCAGTAGTATAGCTAGGGTTGAAGATACGCAGTATTTT; CDR3 protein: CASSIARVEDTQYF
clone size: .; J gene: TRBJ2-5; D gene: .; V gene: TRBV6-6; CDR3 DNA: TGTGCCAGCAGTTACCGGGCACGGGCTAACCGAGAGACCCAGTACTTC; CDR3 protein: CASSYRARANRETQYF
clone size: .; J gene: TRBJ1-1; D gene: TRBD1; V gene: TRBV20-1; CDR3 DNA: TGCAGTGCGAGACAGGGGGCTGAAGCTTTCTTT; CDR3 protein: CSARQGAEAFF
clone size: .; J gene: TRBJ2-1; D gene: .; V gene: TRBV6-5; CDR3 DNA: TGTGCCAGCAGTTATGGCTTCCGGCAGTTCTTC; CDR3 protein: CASSYGFRQFF
clone size: .; J gene: TRBJ2-7; D gene: TRBD1; V gene: TRBV28; CDR3 DNA: TGTGCCAGCAGTTCCGGGACAGCCAAGGACGAGCAGTACTTC; CDR3 protein: CASSSGTAKDEQYF
clone size: .; J gene: TRBJ2-7; D gene: .; V gene: TRBV6-1; CDR3 DNA: TGTGCCAGCAGTGATCGAATTCCGACAGCCTCAAGCGTCTCCTACGAGCAGTACTTC; CDR3 protein: CASSDRIPTASSVSYEQYF
clone size: .; J gene: TRBJ1-2; D gene: .; V gene: TRBV5-1; CDR3 DNA: TGCGCCAGCAGCTGGAGGGCTGACCCTGATGGCTACACCTTC; CDR3 protein: CASSWRADPDGYTF
clone size: once; J gene: TRBJ1-2; D gene: .; V gene: TRBV20-1; CDR3 DNA: TGCAGTGCTGGTGGGGGTGGCTACACCTTC; CDR3 protein: CSAGGGGYTF
clone size: .; J gene: TRBJ2-7; D gene: TRBD1; V gene: TRBV6-5; CDR3 DNA: TGTGCCAGCAGTCCGACAGGGGCGATAAACGAGCAGTACTTC; CDR3 protein: CASSPTGAINEQYF
clone size: .; J gene: TRBJ2-2; D gene: TRBD2; V gene: TRBV5-5; CDR3 DNA: TGTGCCAGCAGCTGGGTAGCGGGAGGTACCGGGGAGCTGTTTTTT; CDR3 protein: CASSWVAGGTGELFF
clone size: .; J gene: TRBJ2-3; D gene: TRBD1; V gene: TRBV30; CDR3 DNA: TGTGCCTGGAGTGGCACAGGGGCAGATACGCAGTATTTT; CDR3 protein: CAWSGTGADTQYF
clone size: .; J gene: TRBJ1-6; D gene: TRBD1; V gene: TRBV6-6; CDR3 DNA: TGTGCCAGCAGTTTCTCGGACAGGCCCTATAATTCACCCCTCCACTTT; CDR3 protein: CASSFSDRPYNSPLHF
clone size: .; J gene: TRBJ1-5; D gene: TRBD1; V gene: TRBV10-2; CDR3 DNA: TGCGCCAGCTCCGTACAGGGGGATCAGCCCCAGCATTTT; CDR3 protein: CASSVQGDQPQHF
clone size: once; J gene: TRBJ2-7; D gene: .; V gene: TRBV5-5; CDR3 DNA: TGTGCGTACCACGGATACTACGAGCAGTACTTC; CDR3 protein: CAYHGYYEQYF
clone size: .; J gene: TRBJ2-1; D gene: TRBD1; V gene: TRBV10-3; CDR3 DNA: TGTGCCGTAAACAGGGGGGTTGAGCAGTTCTTC; CDR3 protein: CAVNRGVEQFF
clone size: .; J gene: TRBJ1-5; D gene: .; V gene: TRBV10-3; CDR3 DNA: TGTGCCATCAGTGCAGGGGGCAATCAGCCCCAGCATTTT; CDR3 protein: CAISAGGNQPQHF
clone size: .; J gene: TRBJ2-7; D gene: .; V gene: TRBV15; CDR3 DNA: TGTGCCACCAATACCACCGGGTGCGAGCAGTACTTC; CDR3 protein: CATNTTGCEQYF
clone size: .; J gene: TRBJ2-2; D gene: .; V gene: TRBV6-6; CDR3 DNA: TGTGCCAGCAGCTCGGACAGGAACACCGGGGAGCTGTTTTTT; CDR3 protein: CASSSDRNTGELFF
clone size: .; J gene: TRBJ2-5; D gene: TRBD2; V gene: TRBV5-1; CDR3 DNA: TGCGCCAGCAGCCCCGGGAGGGAAATAGAGACCCAGTACTTC; CDR3 protein: CASSPGREIETQYF